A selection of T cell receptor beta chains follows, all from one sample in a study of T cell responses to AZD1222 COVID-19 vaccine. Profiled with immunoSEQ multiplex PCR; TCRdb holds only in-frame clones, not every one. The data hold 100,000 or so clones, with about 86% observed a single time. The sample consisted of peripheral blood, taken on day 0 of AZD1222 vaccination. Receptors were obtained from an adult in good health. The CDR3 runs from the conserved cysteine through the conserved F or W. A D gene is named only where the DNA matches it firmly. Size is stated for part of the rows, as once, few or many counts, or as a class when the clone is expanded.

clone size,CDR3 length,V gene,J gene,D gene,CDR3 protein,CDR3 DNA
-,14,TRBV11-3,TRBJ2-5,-,CASSLFGFGETQYF,TGTGCCAGCAGCTTATTTGGCTTTGGGGAGACCCAGTACTTC
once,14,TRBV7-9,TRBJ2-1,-,CASSLLSPQGEEFF,TGTGCCAGCAGCTTATTGTCTCCTCAAGGGGAGGAGTTCTTC
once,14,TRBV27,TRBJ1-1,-,CASRTNQWHTEAFF,TGTGCCAGCAGGACAAATCAGTGGCACACTGAAGCTTTCTTT
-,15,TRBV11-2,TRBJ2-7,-,CASSFLGTAGYEQYF,TGTGCCAGCAGCTTCTTAGGGACAGCGGGATACGAGCAGTACTTC
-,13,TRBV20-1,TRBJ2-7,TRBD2,CSASASGTYEQYF,TGCAGTGCTAGTGCTAGCGGCACCTACGAGCAGTACTTC
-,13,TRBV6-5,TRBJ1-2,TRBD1,CASSYRQGGGYTF,TGTGCCAGCAGTTATCGGCAGGGGGGTGGCTACACCTTC
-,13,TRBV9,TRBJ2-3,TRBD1,CASKGQGTDTQYF,TGTGCCAGCAAGGGACAGGGCACAGATACGCAGTATTTT
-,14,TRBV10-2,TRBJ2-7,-,CASSAEAGSLEQYF,TGCGCCAGCTCCGCCGAGGCAGGGTCATTGGAGCAGTACTTC
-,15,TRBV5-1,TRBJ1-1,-,CASSLENLRGAEAFF,TGCGCCAGCAGCTTGGAAAATTTAAGAGGGGCTGAAGCTTTCTTT
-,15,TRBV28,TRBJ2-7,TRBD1,CASSYSGGFTYEQYF,TGTGCCAGCAGTTATTCAGGGGGTTTCACTTACGAGCAGTACTTC
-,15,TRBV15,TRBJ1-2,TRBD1,CATSKTDRRNYGYTF,TGTGCCACCAGCAAAACGGACAGGCGTAACTATGGCTACACCTTC
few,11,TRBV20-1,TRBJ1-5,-,CSASPDQPQHF,TGCAGTGCTAGTCCGGATCAGCCCCAGCATTTT
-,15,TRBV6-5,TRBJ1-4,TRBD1,CASSYARTGNEKLFF,TGTGCCAGCAGTTATGCCCGGACAGGGAACGAAAAACTGTTTTTT
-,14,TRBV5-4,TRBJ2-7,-,CASSPGLLSYEQYF,TGTGCCAGCAGCCCGGGATTACTCTCCTACGAGCAGTACTTC
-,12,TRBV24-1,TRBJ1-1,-,CATSDPDTEAFF,TGTGCCACCAGTGATCCCGACACTGAAGCTTTCTTT
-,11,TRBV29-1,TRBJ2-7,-,CSVGTAYEQYF,TGCAGCGTTGGAACGGCGTACGAGCAGTACTTC
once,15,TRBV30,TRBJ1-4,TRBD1,CAWNPQGQGEEKLFF,TGTGCCTGGAATCCTCAGGGGCAGGGGGAAGAAAAACTGTTTTTT
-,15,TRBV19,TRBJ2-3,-,CASSMGRSRADTQYF,TGTGCCAGTAGTATGGGGCGGAGTCGGGCAGATACGCAGTATTTT
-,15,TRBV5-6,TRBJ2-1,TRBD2,CASNPAGNPYNEQFF,TGTGCCAGCAATCCAGCGGGGAATCCTTACAATGAGCAGTTCTTC
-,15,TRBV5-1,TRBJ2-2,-,CASSPALGDTGELFF,TGCGCCAGCAGCCCAGCACTAGGGGACACCGGGGAGCTGTTTTTT
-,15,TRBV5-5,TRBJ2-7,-,CASSLERGGHYEQYF,TGTGCCAGCAGCTTGGAAAGGGGCGGTCACTACGAGCAGTACTTC
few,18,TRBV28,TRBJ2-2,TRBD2,CASKTGTSGRLYTGELFF,TGTGCCAGCAAAACTGGGACTAGCGGGAGGTTATACACCGGGGAGCTGTTTTTT
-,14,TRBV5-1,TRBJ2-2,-,CASSSNLNAGELFF,TGCGCCAGCAGCTCGAATTTAAACGCCGGGGAGCTGTTTTTT
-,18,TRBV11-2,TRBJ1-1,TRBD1,CASSLRRTGQGSGTEAFF,TGTGCCAGCAGCCTGCGAAGAACGGGACAGGGGTCGGGCACTGAAGCTTTCTTT
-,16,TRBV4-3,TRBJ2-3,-,CASSQERQGGTDTQYF,TGCGCCAGCAGCCAAGAGAGGCAGGGAGGAACAGATACGCAGTATTTT
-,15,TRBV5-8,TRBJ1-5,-,CASSFNRDSNQPQHF,TGTGCCAGCAGTTTCAACCGGGATAGCAATCAGCCCCAGCATTTT
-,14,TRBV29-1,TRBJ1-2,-,CSVEDLPVKYGYTF,TGCAGCGTTGAAGATCTCCCAGTAAAGTATGGCTACACCTTC
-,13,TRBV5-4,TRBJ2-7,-,CASSFPGRGEQYF,TGTGCCAGCAGCTTTCCCGGACGAGGCGAGCAGTACTTC
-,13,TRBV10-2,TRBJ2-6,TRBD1,CATPGQGANVLTF,TGCGCCACCCCGGGACAGGGGGCCAACGTCCTGACTTTC
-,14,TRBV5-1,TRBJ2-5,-,CASSSGVGGETQYF,TGCGCCAGCAGCTCGGGAGTAGGTGGAGAGACCCAGTACTTC
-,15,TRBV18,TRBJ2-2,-,CASSPRGMNTGELFF,TGTGCCAGCTCACCGCGAGGAATGAACACCGGGGAGCTGTTTTTT
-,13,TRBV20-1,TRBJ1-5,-,CSASDRRNQPQHF,TGCAGTGCTAGTGACAGGCGCAATCAGCCCCAGCATTTT
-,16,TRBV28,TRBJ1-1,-,CASRSQGPPMNTEAFF,TGTGCCAGCAGGTCACAGGGCCCCCCCATGAACACTGAAGCTTTCTTT
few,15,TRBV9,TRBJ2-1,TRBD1,CASSVGTGSYNEQFF,TGTGCCAGCAGCGTGGGGACAGGGTCCTACAATGAGCAGTTCTTC
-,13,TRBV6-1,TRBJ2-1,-,CASSERINNEQFF,TGTGCCAGCAGTGAAAGAATCAACAATGAGCAGTTCTTC
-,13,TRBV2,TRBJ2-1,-,CASSRDGYNEQFF,TGTGCCAGCAGTCGGGACGGTTACAATGAGCAGTTCTTC
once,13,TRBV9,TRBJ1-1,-,CASSVDPGTEAFF,TGTGCCAGCAGCGTAGATCCCGGCACTGAAGCTTTCTTT
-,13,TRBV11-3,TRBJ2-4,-,CASSLGPKNIQYF,TGTGCCAGCAGCTTAGGACCCAAAAACATTCAGTACTTC
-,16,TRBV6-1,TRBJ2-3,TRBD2,CASSATGTSGRGTQYF,TGTGCCAGCAGTGCTACCGGGACTAGCGGGAGAGGCACGCAGTATTTT
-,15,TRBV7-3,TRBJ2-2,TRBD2,CASSLMAGVTGELFF,TGTGCCAGCAGTCTAATGGCGGGAGTCACCGGGGAGCTGTTTTTT
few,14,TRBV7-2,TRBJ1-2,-,CASSLKFQQYGYTF,TGTGCCAGCAGCTTAAAATTCCAGCAATATGGCTACACCTTC
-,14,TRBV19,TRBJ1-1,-,CASRPQARNTEAFF,TGTGCCAGTAGGCCACAGGCCAGGAACACTGAAGCTTTCTTT
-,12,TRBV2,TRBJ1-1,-,CASSVVNTEAFF,TGTGCCAGCAGTGTAGTAAACACTGAAGCTTTCTTT
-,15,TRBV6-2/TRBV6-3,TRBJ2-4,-,CAGSYLGNAKNIQYF,TGTGCCGGCAGTTACTTGGGGAATGCCAAAAACATTCAGTACTTC
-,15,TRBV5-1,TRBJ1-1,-,CASSPGGQSVTEAFF,TGCGCCAGCAGCCCTGGTGGTCAGTCGGTCACTGAAGCTTTCTTT
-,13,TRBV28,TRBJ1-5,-,CASRDYSNQPQHF,TGTGCCAGCCGGGACTATAGCAATCAGCCCCAGCATTTT
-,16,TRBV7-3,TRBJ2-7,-,CASSLVTHHLYYEQYF,TGTGCCAGCAGCTTAGTGACACACCACTTATACTACGAGCAGTACTTC
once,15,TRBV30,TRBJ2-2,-,CAWSGGTPNTGELFF,TGTGCCTGGAGTGGCGGGACACCTAACACCGGGGAGCTGTTTTTT
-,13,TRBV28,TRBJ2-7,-,CASLTGQGGRQYF,TGTGCCAGCCTGACCGGGCAGGGCGGTCGGCAGTACTTC
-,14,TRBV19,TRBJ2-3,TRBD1,CASRDRPNTDTQYF,TGTGCCAGTCGGGACAGGCCCAACACAGATACGCAGTATTTT
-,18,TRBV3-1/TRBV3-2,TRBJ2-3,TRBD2,CASSPAMGSGSRTDTQYF,TGTGCCAGCAGCCCCGCCATGGGTAGCGGGAGTAGGACAGATACGCAGTATTTT
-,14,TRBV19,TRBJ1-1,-,CASSIPGIRTEAFF,TGTGCCAGTAGTATTCCGGGGATTAGGACTGAAGCTTTCTTT
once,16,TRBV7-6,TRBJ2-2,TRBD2,CASSFMREGPTGELFF,TGTGCCAGCAGCTTCATGCGGGAGGGCCCCACCGGGGAGCTGTTTTTT
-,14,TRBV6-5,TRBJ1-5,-,CASRGIGSNQPQHF,TGTGCCTCAAGGGGCATTGGGAGCAATCAGCCCCAGCATTTT
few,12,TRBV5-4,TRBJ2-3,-,CASSYAADTQYF,TGTGCCAGCAGCTATGCAGCAGATACGCAGTATTTT
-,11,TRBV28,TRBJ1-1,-,CASRLNTEAFF,TGTGCCAGCAGACTAAACACTGAAGCTTTCTTT
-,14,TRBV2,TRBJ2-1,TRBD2,CASSRLAGLNEQFF,TGTGCCAGCAGTCGACTAGCGGGACTCAATGAGCAGTTCTTC
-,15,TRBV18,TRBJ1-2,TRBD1,CASSPTGQGQSGYTF,TGTGCCAGCTCACCGACGGGACAGGGCCAAAGTGGCTACACCTTC
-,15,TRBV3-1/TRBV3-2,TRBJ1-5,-,CASSQGEWGNQPQHF,TGTGCCAGCAGCCAAGGAGAATGGGGCAATCAGCCCCAGCATTTT
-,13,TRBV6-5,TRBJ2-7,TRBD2,CASGREGSYEQYF,TGTGCCAGCGGCAGGGAGGGATCCTACGAGCAGTACTTC